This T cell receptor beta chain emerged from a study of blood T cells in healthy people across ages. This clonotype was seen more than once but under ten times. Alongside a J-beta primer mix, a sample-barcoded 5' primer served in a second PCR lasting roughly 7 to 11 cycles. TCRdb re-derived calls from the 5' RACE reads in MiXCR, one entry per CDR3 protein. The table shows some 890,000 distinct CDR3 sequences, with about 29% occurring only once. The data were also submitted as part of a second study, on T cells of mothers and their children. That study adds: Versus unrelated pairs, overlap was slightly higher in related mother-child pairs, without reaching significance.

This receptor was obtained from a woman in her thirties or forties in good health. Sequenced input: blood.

The CDR3 coding sequence is TGTGCCAGCAGCCAGGACTTACTAGCGGGGGGCCGATCCTACGAGCAGTACTTC. This sequence encodes CASSQDLLAGGRSYEQYF. The rearrangement joins TRBV14 to TRBJ2-7, with 12 bases matching TRBD2. The V gene's germline CDR1 is SGHDN and CDR2 FVKESK. The CDR3 extends over 18 amino acids. The V and J ends lost 3 bases and 1 base, in that order; junction bases with no gene match: 10.